This T cell receptor beta chain was observed in a study of blood T cell repertoires in COVID-19. The length of the CDR3 is 15 residues. From germline, CDR1 is MNHEY and CDR2 SMNVEV (reference sequence). J lost 6 bases, V lost 3 bases, and 3 bases had no gene match. The data were produced by immunoSEQ multiplex PCR, yet TCRdb's version contains in-frame clones alone and is incomplete. This table has 300,000 or so clones, around 88% appearing once. The gene calls are TRBV27 and TRBJ2-1; 12 bases align to TRBD2. The TCR originated in a woman aged 50 to 60 with acute or convalescent COVID-19. Material: peripheral blood. The CDR3 here is CASSFVLAGGNEQFF. The CDR3 DNA follows: TGTGCCAGCAGTTTTGTACTAGCGGGAGGCAATGAGCAGTTCTTC.